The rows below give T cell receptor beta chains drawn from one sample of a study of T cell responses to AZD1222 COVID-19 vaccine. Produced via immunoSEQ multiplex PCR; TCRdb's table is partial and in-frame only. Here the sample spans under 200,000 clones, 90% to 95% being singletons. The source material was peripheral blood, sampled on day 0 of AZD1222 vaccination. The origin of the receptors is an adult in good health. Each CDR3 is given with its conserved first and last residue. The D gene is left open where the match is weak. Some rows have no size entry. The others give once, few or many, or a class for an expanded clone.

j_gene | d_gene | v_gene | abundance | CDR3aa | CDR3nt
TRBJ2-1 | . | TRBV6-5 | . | CASGRTDYNEQFF | TGTGCCAGCGGCCGGACTGATTACAATGAGCAGTTCTTC
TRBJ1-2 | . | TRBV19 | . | CASSNVERAYGYTF | TGTGCCAGTAGTAATGTAGAGAGGGCCTATGGCTACACCTTC
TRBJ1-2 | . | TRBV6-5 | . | CASSLGGVSNYGYTF | TGTGCCAGCTCCCTGGGCGGGGTCTCGAACTATGGCTACACCTTC
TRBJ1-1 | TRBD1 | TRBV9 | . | CASSEGGQGEAFF | TGTGCCAGCAGCGAAGGGGGACAGGGTGAAGCTTTCTTT
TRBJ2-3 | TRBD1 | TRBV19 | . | CASSRPGTAASTDTQYF | TGTGCCAGTAGCCGCCCAGGGACAGCTGCTAGCACAGATACGCAGTATTTT
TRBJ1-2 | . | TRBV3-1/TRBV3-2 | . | CASSQDLGAQGYTF | TGTGCCAGCAGCCAAGATCTGGGGGCGCAGGGCTACACCTTC
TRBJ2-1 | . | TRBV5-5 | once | CASSLGRGSGRDRNEQFF | TGTGCCAGCAGCTTAGGGAGAGGGAGTGGGAGAGATAGAAATGAGCAGTTCTTC
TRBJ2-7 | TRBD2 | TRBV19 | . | CASSRAGTSGGFSYEQYF | TGTGCCAGTAGTAGGGCTGGGACTAGCGGGGGGTTCTCCTACGAGCAGTACTTC
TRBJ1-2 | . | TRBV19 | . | CASSILSNYGYTF | TGTGCCAGTAGTATCCTCTCTAACTATGGCTACACCTTC
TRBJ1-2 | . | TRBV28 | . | CAISKGQGYGYTF | TGTGCCATATCTAAGGGGCAGGGATATGGCTACACCTTC